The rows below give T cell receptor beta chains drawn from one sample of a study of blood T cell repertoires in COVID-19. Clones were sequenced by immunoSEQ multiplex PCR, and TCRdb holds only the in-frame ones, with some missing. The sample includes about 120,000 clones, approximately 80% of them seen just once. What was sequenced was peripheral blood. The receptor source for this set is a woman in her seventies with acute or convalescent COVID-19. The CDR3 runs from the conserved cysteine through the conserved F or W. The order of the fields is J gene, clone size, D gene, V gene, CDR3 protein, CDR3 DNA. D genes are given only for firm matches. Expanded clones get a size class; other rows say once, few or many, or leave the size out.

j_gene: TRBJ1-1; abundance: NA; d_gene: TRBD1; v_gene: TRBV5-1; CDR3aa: CASSMDRGNTEAFF; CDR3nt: TGCGCCAGCAGCATGGACAGGGGTAACACTGAAGCTTTCTTT
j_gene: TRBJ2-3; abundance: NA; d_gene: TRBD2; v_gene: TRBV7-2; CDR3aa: CASSATTTSSGGRPWLYF; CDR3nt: TGTGCCAGCAGCGCTACAACTACGTCTAGCGGGGGACGCCCCTGGCTGTATTTT
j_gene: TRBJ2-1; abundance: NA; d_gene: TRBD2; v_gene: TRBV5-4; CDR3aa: CASSPGLAGGQLSYNEQFF; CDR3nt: TGTGCCAGCAGCCCTGGTTTAGCGGGGGGCCAACTATCCTACAATGAGCAGTTCTTC
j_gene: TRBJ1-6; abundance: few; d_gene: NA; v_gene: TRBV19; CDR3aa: CASMRGRGSPLHF; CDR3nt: TGTGCCAGTATGAGAGGCCGGGGTTCACCCCTCCACTTT
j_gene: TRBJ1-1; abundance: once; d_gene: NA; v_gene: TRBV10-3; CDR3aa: CATMRDMNTEAFF; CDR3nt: TGTGCCACGATGAGGGATATGAACACTGAAGCTTTCTTT
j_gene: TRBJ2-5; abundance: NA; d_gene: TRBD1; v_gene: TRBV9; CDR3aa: CASSPAGGLGETQYF; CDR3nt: TGTGCCAGCAGCCCCGCAGGGGGTTTGGGAGAGACCCAGTACTTC
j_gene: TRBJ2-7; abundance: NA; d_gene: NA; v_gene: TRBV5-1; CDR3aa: CASRLDSYEQYF; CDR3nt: TGCGCCAGCAGATTAGACAGCTACGAGCAGTACTTC
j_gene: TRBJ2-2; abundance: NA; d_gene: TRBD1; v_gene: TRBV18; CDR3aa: CASSPTGSWDGIGELFF; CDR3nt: TGTGCCAGCTCACCGACAGGGTCTTGGGATGGAATCGGGGAGCTGTTTTTT
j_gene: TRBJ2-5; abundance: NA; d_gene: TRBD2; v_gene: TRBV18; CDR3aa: CASSPPNSGGAGTQYF; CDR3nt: TGTGCCAGCTCCCCCCCCAACAGCGGGGGGGCCGGGACCCAGTACTTC
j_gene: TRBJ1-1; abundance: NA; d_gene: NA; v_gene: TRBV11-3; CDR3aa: CASTPLFEGTEAFF; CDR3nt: TGTGCCAGCACCCCCCTGTTCGAGGGCACTGAAGCTTTCTTT
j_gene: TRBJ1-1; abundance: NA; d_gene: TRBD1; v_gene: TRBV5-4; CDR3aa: CASTGGSYTEAFF; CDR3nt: TGTGCCAGCACAGGGGGCAGTTACACTGAAGCTTTCTTT
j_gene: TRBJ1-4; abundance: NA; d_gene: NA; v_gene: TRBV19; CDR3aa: CASSDSKIQKLFF; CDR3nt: TGTGCCAGTTCCGACAGCAAGATTCAAAAACTGTTTTTT
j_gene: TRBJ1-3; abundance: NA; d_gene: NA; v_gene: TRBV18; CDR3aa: CASSPRQVSSGNTIYF; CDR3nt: TGTGCCAGCTCACCCAGACAGGTTAGCTCTGGAAACACCATATATTTT
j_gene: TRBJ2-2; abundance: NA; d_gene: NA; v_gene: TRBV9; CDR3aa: CASSGQGVGELFF; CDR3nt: TGTGCCAGCAGCGGTCAGGGCGTTGGGGAGCTGTTTTTT